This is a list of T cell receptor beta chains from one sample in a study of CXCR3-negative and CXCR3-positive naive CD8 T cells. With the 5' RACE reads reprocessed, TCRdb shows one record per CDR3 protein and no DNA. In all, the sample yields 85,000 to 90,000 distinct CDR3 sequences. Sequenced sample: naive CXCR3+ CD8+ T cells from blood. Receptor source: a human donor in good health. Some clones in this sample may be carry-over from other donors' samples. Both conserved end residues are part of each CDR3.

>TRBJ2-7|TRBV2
CASSESNSYEQYF
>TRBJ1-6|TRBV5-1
CAFRRRVENSPLHF
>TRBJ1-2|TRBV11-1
CASSLVSGNYGYTF
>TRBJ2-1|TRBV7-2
CASSLALPPSSYNEQFF
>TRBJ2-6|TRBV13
CASSLGDSSGANVLTF
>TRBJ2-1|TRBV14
CASSQNSGKRVFEQFF
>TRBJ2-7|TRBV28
CASSFAGISYEQYF
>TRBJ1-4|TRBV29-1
CSVAPGGGSNEKLFF
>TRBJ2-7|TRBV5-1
CASSPTPGTPTYEQYF
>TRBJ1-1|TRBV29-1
CSALRGGTEAFF
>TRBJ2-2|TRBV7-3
CASSQMGSNTGELFF
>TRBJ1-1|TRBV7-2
CASSPPWKNTEAFF
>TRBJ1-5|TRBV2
CASKAISSNQPQHF
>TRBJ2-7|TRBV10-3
CAISRGDHEQYF
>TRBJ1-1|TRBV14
CASSQDLDIETRTEAFF
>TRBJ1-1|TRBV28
CASSSLRGNTEAFF
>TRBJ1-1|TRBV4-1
CASSQNPGEAGTEAFF
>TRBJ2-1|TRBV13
CASSSGQSYEQFF
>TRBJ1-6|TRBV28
CASSLSGSFNSPLHF
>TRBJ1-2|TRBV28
CATNDPTENPYGYTF
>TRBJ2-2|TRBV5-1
CASSATSGIGGAGELFF
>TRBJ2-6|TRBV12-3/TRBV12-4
CASSSLGGLGSGANVLTF
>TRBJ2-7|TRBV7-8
CASNYDSPSSYEQYF
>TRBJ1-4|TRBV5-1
CASSGPGQETTNEKLFF
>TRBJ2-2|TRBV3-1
CASSQVGLNTGELFF
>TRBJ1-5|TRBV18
CASSPPLGEFDQPQHF
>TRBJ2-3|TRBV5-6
CASSGGLAGDTQYF
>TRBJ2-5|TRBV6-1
CASSGSTGSAETQYF
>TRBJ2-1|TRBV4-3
CASSQEPAGRYNEQFF
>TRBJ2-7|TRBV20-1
CSALPDRSYEQYF
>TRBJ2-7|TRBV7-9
CASSYPTGFEQYF
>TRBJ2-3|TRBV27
CASSSRRASTDTQYF
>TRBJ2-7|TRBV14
CASSTGGRDEQYF
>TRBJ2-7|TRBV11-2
CASSFGTSGGEQYF
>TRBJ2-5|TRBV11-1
CASSPDRVLQETQYF
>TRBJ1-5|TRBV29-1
CSVEGGITVNQPQHF
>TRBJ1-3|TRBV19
CASSPLGDTIYF
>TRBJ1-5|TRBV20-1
CSARDLGQGFFSNQPQHF
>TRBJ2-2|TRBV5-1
CASSDGQGAGELFF
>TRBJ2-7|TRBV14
CASSQVAGYMNEQYF
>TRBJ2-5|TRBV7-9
CASSLYTVETQYF
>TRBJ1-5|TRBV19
CASSIDRAQGQPQHF
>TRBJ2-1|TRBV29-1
CSVEGLAENEQFF
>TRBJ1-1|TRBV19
CASSPTGSIPEAFF
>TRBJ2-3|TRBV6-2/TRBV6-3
CASSLSVAATDTQYF